These 29 T cell receptor beta chains originate from one sample sequenced in a study of cytotoxic CD8 clonotypes in ibrutinib-treated CLL. Sequencing was performed with immunoSEQ multiplex PCR; in TCRdb, only in-frame clones are kept and a portion is missing. The data show 52,000 or so clones, roughly 85% seen once. Sequenced here: PBMCs, sampled after 24 months of ibrutinib treatment. These receptors were obtained from a human donor with chronic lymphocytic leukemia.

J is TRBJ2-5 and V is TRBV30; no firm D call. The CDR3 consists of 11 residues. CDR1 and CDR2 from the germline V gene are GTSNPN and SVGIG (reference sequence). Trimming stripped 5 bases from V and 0 bases from J, with 4 bases between. CDR3 sequence: CAWGYQETQYF. For the CDR3, the DNA is TGTGCCTGGGGGTACCAAGAGACCCAGTACTTC.

This sequence joins TRBV29-1 and TRBJ2-6; the D is unclear. V shed 3 bases and J shed 2 bases, with 11 bases lying between them. CDR1 is SQVTM and CDR2 is ANQGSEA in the germline V gene. This CDR3 has 15 residues. Here the CDR3 DNA reads TGCAGCGTTGAGGGCTCCCACGCTGGGGCCAACGTCCTGACTTTC. Encoded protein: CSVEGSHAGANVLTF.

This chain links TRBV19 with TRBJ2-1; 11 bases are a match to TRBD1. CDR1 and CDR2 (germline): LNHDA, SQIVND (reference sequence). The CDR3 contains 14 residues. Trimming removed 9 bases from V and 7 bases from J; junction bases left unmatched: 8. In DNA, the CDR3 is TGTGCCAGCAAAGGGGACAGGGGGATGAATGAGCAGTTCTTC. Its translation is CASKGDRGMNEQFF.

The rearrangement uses TRBV11-2 and TRBJ2-3, with D possibly TRBD2 on 6 matching bases. In germline, CDR1 is SGHAT, CDR2 FQNNGV. This CDR3 is 14 amino acids long. Deletions cut 5 bases from V and 2 bases from J, with 11 bases between. This CDR3 is CASSPGTHTDTQYF. The CDR3 DNA follows: TGTGCCAGCAGCCCCGGGACTCACACAGATACGCAGTATTTT.

The count of this clone is one. V and J are TRBV30 and TRBJ2-7; D might be TRBD2 (5 bases). From germline, CDR1 is GTSNPN and CDR2 SVGIG (reference sequence). The CDR3 has 13 amino acids. V dropped 0 bases and J dropped 6 bases, with 12 bases sitting between them. CDR3 region: CAWSVRGAGEQYF. CDR3 sequence (DNA): TGTGCCTGGAGTGTACGGGGTGCAGGCGAGCAGTACTTC.

With regard to this clone: Its ends do not fully match the called genes, so a read error is possible. This sequence joins TRBV5-4 and TRBJ2-7, with D hard to call. The CDR3 loop spans 12 amino acids. Germline CDR1 reads SGHNT; CDR2 reads YYREEE (reference sequence). The CDR3 protein is CASSLDGYEQYF. The CDR3 coding sequence is TGTGCCAGCAGTTTGGACGGCTACGAGCAGTACTTC.

This clone occurred once. The chain combines TRBV7-2 with TRBJ2-7; weak D call: TRBD1 (5 bases). The CDR3 contains 15 residues. CDR1 is SGHTA and CDR2 is FQGNSA in the germline V gene. V was cut by 5 bases and J by 1 base, with 15 bases left in between. CDR3: CASSPDRAVSYEQYF. In DNA form, the CDR3 reads TGTGCCAGCAGCCCCGACAGAGCAGTGTCCTACGAGCAGTACTTC.

CDR3 amino acids: CSVPRQRHNEQFF. CDR3 bases: TGCAGCGTTCCTCGGCAGCGACACAATGAGCAGTTCTTC. The chain is built from TRBV29-1 and TRBJ2-1; unclear D gene. The CDR3 has 13 amino acids. Deletions cut 5 bases from V and 5 bases from J, with 13 bases between. Germline CDR1 and CDR2: SQVTM and ANQGSEA.

The V and J genes are TRBV18 and TRBJ1-1; 12 positions match TRBD1. CDR3 length: 14 amino acids. The germline gives CDR1 KGHSH, CDR2 LQKENI. The trim removed 6 bases at V and 5 bases at J, leaving 4 bases unmatched. This chain's CDR3 is CASSGDRGLTEAFF. In nucleotides, the CDR3 is TGTGCCAGCTCGGGGGACAGGGGGCTAACTGAAGCTTTCTTT.

This sequence joins TRBV29-1 and TRBJ2-5, with TRBD2 identical over 11 bases. This CDR3 comprises 14 residues. In germline, CDR1 is SQVTM, CDR2 ANQGSEA. Trimming took 7 bases from V and 5 from J; bases not matched to a gene: 9. The CDR3 loop reads CSAGLAGIGETQYF. As DNA, the CDR3 is TGCAGCGCTGGACTAGCGGGTATCGGGGAGACCCAGTACTTC.

The chain is built from TRBV5-3 and TRBJ2-7; 13 bases match TRBD2. TRBV5-3 is noted as an ORF with a role that remains uncertain. This CDR3 is 18 amino acids long. Trimming removed 4 bases from V and 7 bases from J; junction bases left unmatched: 17. CDR3 DNA sequence: TGTGCCAGAAGCAACCAACTTTCTACTAGCGGGAGGGCCTGGGAGCAGTACTTC. Its translation: CARSNQLSTSGRAWEQYF.

The table lists this clone with a few counts. J is TRBJ1-2 and V is TRBV25-1; D uncertain. This CDR3 spans 14 amino acids. Germline V gene sequence: CDR1 MGHDK, CDR2 SYGVNS. V was cut by 1 base and J by 4 bases, with 10 bases left in between. The CDR3 coding sequence is TGTGCCAGCAGTGAATCGAGGGCCAGCTATGGCTACACCTTC. Residues: CASSESRASYGYTF.

This sequence joins TRBV11-1 and TRBJ2-2; the match to TRBD2 covers 14 bases. The trim removed 3 bases at V and 8 bases at J, leaving 8 bases unmatched. Germline lookup yields CDR1 SGHAT and CDR2 FQDESV (reference sequence). The CDR3 length is 17 residues. CDR3 DNA sequence: TGTGCCAGCAGCTTCCGACTAGCGGGAGGGCCGACGGGGGAGCTGTTTTTT. Protein: CASSFRLAGGPTGELFF.

The rearrangement uses TRBV5-6 and TRBJ2-5; D unclear. Germline values: CDR1 SGHDT, CDR2 YYEEEE. Trimming took 6 bases from V and 2 from J, leaving 11 bases between them. The CDR3 covers 13 residues. CDR3 protein: CASTLRLQETQYF. CDR3 sequence (DNA): TGTGCCAGCACTCTCCGGTTACAAGAGACCCAGTACTTC. Together with reference TRBV5-6 and TRBJ2-5, the CDR3 gives the full variable domain: DAGVTQSPTHLIKTRGQQVTLRCSPKSGHDTVSWYQQALGQGPQFIFQYYEEEERQRGNFPDRFSGHQFPNYSSELNVNALLLGDSALYLCASTLRLQETQYFGPGTRLLVL.

The chain combines TRBV9 with TRBJ1-3; no clear D gene. The germline V gene has CDR1 SGDLS and CDR2 YYNGEE. This CDR3 region has 16 residues. The V end lost 4 bases, the J end lost 0 bases, and 14 bases lay between the germline ends. The CDR3, as DNA: TGTGCCAGCAGCCTCAAGATGGCCAGCTCTGGAAACACCATATATTTT. Protein: CASSLKMASSGNTIYF.

This chain links TRBV19 with TRBJ2-1; 11 bases are a match to TRBD2. The germline V gene encodes CDR1 LNHDA and CDR2 SQIVND (reference sequence). V shed 0 bases, J shed 10 bases, and the junction held 8 bases outside the gene matches. This CDR3 contains 16 residues. The CDR3 loop is CASSIDDTSGRREQFF. For the CDR3, the DNA is TGTGCCAGTAGTATAGACGATACTAGCGGGAGACGGGAGCAGTTCTTC.

This chain connects TRBV15 to TRBJ2-3, with D possibly TRBD1 on 6 matching bases. CDR3 length: 16 amino acids. Trimming pared 1 base from V and 8 bases from J, leaving 19 bases between. Germline-derived CDR1 and CDR2 are LNHNV and YYDKDF (reference sequence). CDR3 in DNA: TGTGCCACCAGCAGAGTCCAGGGGTCCACGGAAGGTACGCAGTATTTT. It specifies CATSRVQGSTEGTQYF.

The CDR3 coding sequence is TGTGCCAGCAGTTACTCGAGCAGTTGGAACACTGAAGCTTTCTTT. Protein product: CASSYSSSWNTEAFF. V gene TRBV6-5 combines with J gene TRBJ1-1, with unresolved D. Germline V gene data show CDR1 as MNHEY and CDR2 as SVGAGI. The CDR3 loop spans 15 amino acids. Trimming took off 0 bases at V and 1 base at J, with 9 bases between the two ends.

This clone was observed a single time. The V call is TRBV6-5, the J call TRBJ2-7, with D perhaps TRBD2 (5 bases). CDR1 is MNHEY and CDR2 is SVGAGI in the germline V gene. The CDR3 loop spans 12 amino acids. V was trimmed by 6 bases and J by 5 bases, leaving 11 bases between them. CDR3 loop: CASSSHGDEQYF. CDR3 DNA sequence: TGTGCCAGCAGCTCCCACGGGGACGAGCAGTACTTC.

The chain uses TRBV4-1 and TRBJ1-5; D gene unclear. The germline V gene encodes CDR1 MGHRA and CDR2 YSYEKL. This CDR3 region has 15 residues. Trimming took 2 bases from V and 5 from J, leaving 13 bases between them. The CDR3 DNA reads as TGCGCCAGCAGCCAATACGCCCAGTCGCATCAGCCCCAGCATTTT. Its translation: CASSQYAQSHQPQHF.

The CDR3 DNA reads TGTGCCAGCAGTCCCCGACTAGCGGGGTACAATGAGCAGTTCTTC. It yields the protein CASSPRLAGYNEQFF. The rearrangement uses TRBV6-5 and TRBJ2-1; 11 bases map to TRBD2. The germline V gene has CDR1 MNHEY and CDR2 SVGAGI. CDR3 length: 15 residues. The V and J ends lost 5 bases and 4 bases, in that order; junction bases with no gene match: 4.

The gene calls are TRBV27 and TRBJ2-1; the match to TRBD2 covers 14 bases. The CDR3 consists of 18 residues. CDR1 and CDR2 from the germline V gene are MNHEY and SMNVEV (reference sequence). Germline trimming cut 6 bases from V and 6 bases from J; bases unmatched to any gene: 13. CDR3 region: CASRRTRLAGGPVNEQFF. The CDR3 nucleotides are TGTGCCAGCAGGAGGACTAGACTAGCGGGAGGGCCGGTCAATGAGCAGTTCTTC.

The rearrangement links TRBV27 to TRBJ2-1; 10 bases are shared with TRBD2. Germline V gene data show CDR1 as MNHEY and CDR2 as SMNVEV (reference sequence). The V segment lost 4 bases and the J segment 13 bases; nucleotides outside the gene matches: 10. The CDR3 totals 14 residues. This CDR3 reads CASSYEREGLFQFF. The CDR3 nucleotides read TGTGCCAGCAGTTACGAGCGGGAGGGCCTCTTTCAGTTCTTC.

The CDR3 DNA follows: TGTGCCTGGAGTGCCTCAAATGTCCGGGGGAACACCATATATTTT. Its protein product is CAWSASNVRGNTIYF. The chain combines TRBV30 with TRBJ1-3, with D perhaps TRBD1 (5 bases). Germline values: CDR1 GTSNPN, CDR2 SVGIG (reference sequence). V was cut by 1 base and J by 7 bases, with 17 bases left in between. The CDR3 consists of 15 residues.

The CDR3 region is CASSDLPGGPYGYTF. The CDR3 DNA is TGTGCCAGCAGTGACTTACCAGGGGGCCCCTATGGCTACACCTTC. This rearrangement joins TRBV6-4 to TRBJ1-2; TRBD1 matches 8 bases. Germline loops: CDR1 MRHNA, CDR2 SNTAGT. V lost 1 base to trimming and J lost 4 bases; unmatched junction nucleotides: 5. The CDR3 contains 15 residues.

This chain links TRBV11-3 with TRBJ2-7; 13 nucleotides align to TRBD2. Germline values: CDR1 SGHNT, CDR2 YENEEA. V shed 5 bases and J 12 bases; nucleotides not matched to a gene: 10. The CDR3 contains 14 residues. Here the CDR3 DNA reads TGTGCCAGCAGCCCTGGACTAGCGGGAGCAGCGGTGTACTTC. This encodes CASSPGLAGAAVYF. Full variable domain (missing parts from reference TRBV11-3 and TRBJ2-7): EAGVVQSPRYKIIEKKQPVAFWCNPISGHNTLYWYLQNLGQGPELLIRYENEEAVDDSQLPKDRFSAERLKGVDSTLKIQPAELGDSAVYLCASSPGLAGAAVYFGPGTRLTVT.

The chain combines TRBV4-2 with TRBJ2-3, with TRBD2 as a possible D gene (7 bases). This CDR3 contains 17 residues. V was cut by 1 base and J by 4 bases, with 18 bases left in between. Germline-derived CDR1 and CDR2 are LGHNA and YNFKEQ. CDR3 region: CASSQAEGEGLSDTQYF. Written as DNA, the CDR3 is TGTGCCAGCAGCCAAGCGGAGGGGGAGGGCCTTTCAGATACGCAGTATTTT.

The genes are TRBV5-4 and TRBJ2-5, with 8 bases aligning to TRBD1. The germline gives CDR1 SGHNT, CDR2 YYREEE (reference sequence). The CDR3 contains 15 residues. V shed 0 bases, J shed 5 bases, and the junction held 6 bases outside the gene matches. The CDR3 region has the DNA TGTGCCAGCAGCTTGGGGACAGGGAGGAGTGAGACCCAGTACTTC. Its translation: CASSLGTGRSETQYF.

The chain employs TRBV7-8 and TRBJ1-4; perhaps TRBD1 as D (6 bases). CDR1 SGHVS and CDR2 FQNEAQ come from the germline V gene. The CDR3 covers 15 residues. V lost 4 bases, J lost 5 bases, and 14 bases lay in between. The CDR3 spells CASSSYRAGNEKLFF. CDR3 nucleotides: TGTGCCAGCAGCTCCTACAGGGCGGGGAATGAAAAACTGTTTTTT.